The 2 T cell receptor beta chains in this list originate from one sample, sequenced in a study of T cells in Graves' hyperthyroidism and ophthalmopathy. TCR beta CDR3 regions were amplified from RNA transcripts. The HTBI primer set served for first-round RT-PCR of the TCR CDR3. TCRdb reanalysed the multiplex PCR reads using MiXCR and keeps one entry per CDR3 protein. The table has nearly 600,000 distinct CDR3 sequences, approximately 15% seen once. Sequenced: blood. These receptors were collected from a young woman with Graves' ophthalmopathy.

On this clonotype itself: This clone may be a read error of a much larger clone one base away. The rearrangement links TRBV3-1 to TRBJ1-1; 9 nucleotides agree with TRBD1. The CDR3 loop spans 17 amino acids. Germline V gives CDR1 LGHDT, CDR2 YNNKEL (reference sequence). The CDR3 DNA follows: TGTGTCAGCAGCCAAGATTTGGGGACAGGGCCGAACACTGAAGCTTTCTTT. This encodes CVSSQDLGTGPNTEAFF.

This rearrangement joins TRBV19 to TRBJ1-5, with TRBD1 as a possible D gene (6 bases). The ends were cut back, 3 bases at V and 6 bases at J, with 24 bases in the middle. Germline V gene data show CDR1 as LNHDA and CDR2 as SQIVND (reference sequence). The CDR3 covers 18 residues. This CDR3 is CASSIRRGHATGAQPQHF. The CDR3 DNA is TGTGCCAGTAGTATTAGAAGGGGACACGCGACCGGCGCTCAGCCCCAGCATTTT.